This T cell receptor beta chain comes out of a study of cytomegalovirus exposure and HLA in healthy donors. Study overall: Early release data held 75 million to 100 million unique TCRs from HLA-typed donors.

Whole-study results and caveats: For most TCR sequences rarity was the rule, although some public TCRs occurred in many donors.

As for this clone: Its antigen is unidentified.

CDR1 and CDR2 (germline): MGHRA, YSYEKL. The V and J ends lost 1 base and 4 bases, in that order; junction bases with no gene match: 11. The CDR3 runs to 17 residues. Primers for the PCR totalled 60 Vbeta and 13 Jbeta. Repertoires were generated with immunoSEQ multiplex PCR, while TCRdb's copy carries only in-frame clones and drops some. The sample lists just over 150,000 clones, approximately 81% occurring once. The receptor was derived from a man in his late teens or twenties in good health and CMV-seronegative. The chain carries TRBV4-1 and TRBJ1-2; 8 bases align to TRBD1. The sample consisted of PBMCs. The CDR3 is CASSQGTGLDTPYGYTF. The CDR3 bases are TGCGCCAGCAGCCAAGGGACAGGGTTGGACACCCCCTATGGCTACACCTTC.